These 26 T cell receptor beta chains were all obtained from the same sample, sequenced in a study of blood T cell repertoires in COVID-19. Here immunoSEQ multiplex PCR was the method, and the copy in TCRdb shows in-frame clones only, minus some. The top ten hold less than 40% of the sample, which has approximately 20,000 clones, roughly 81% seen once. Sequencing input: peripheral blood. These receptors all stem from a human donor with active COVID-19. The donor label of this sample is uncertain.

The V and J genes are TRBV7-2 and TRBJ1-1; D might be TRBD1 (5 bases). V lost 2 bases to trimming and J lost 6 bases, with 16 bases between them. The V gene's germline CDR1 is SGHTA and CDR2 FQGNSA. CDR3 length equals 15 residues. The CDR3 coding sequence is TGTGCCAGCAGCTTATGGGCCAGGGAAGGGGCTGAAGCTTTCTTT. Translation gives CASSLWAREGAEAFF.

This clone has just one count. V and J are TRBV12-3 or TRBV12-4 and TRBJ1-1, with no clear D. The V end was cut by 8 bases, the J end by 4 bases, with 14 bases between. The CDR3 spans 13 residues. In DNA, the CDR3 is TGTGCCAGCTTGACCGGGTCGACCACTGAAGCTTTCTTT. It translates to CASLTGSTTEAFF.

The rearrangement uses TRBV12-3 or TRBV12-4 and TRBJ1-1, with D possibly matching TRBD1 (5 bases). The CDR3 contains 13 residues. V lost 6 bases to trimming and J lost 4 bases, with 12 bases between them. CDR3 protein: CASSPGTATEAFF. The CDR3, as DNA: TGTGCCAGCAGCCCCGGGACTGCCACTGAAGCTTTCTTT.

The rearrangement uses TRBV9 and TRBJ1-3; D might be TRBD1 (5 bases). The V and J ends lost 2 bases and 0 bases respectively, with 15 bases between them. Germline assignment: CDR1 SGDLS and CDR2 YYNGEE. The CDR3 runs to 17 residues. The CDR3 DNA follows: TGTGCCAGCAGCGTGGACAATGTGGGGTACTCTGGAAACACCATATATTTT. Translation gives CASSVDNVGYSGNTIYF.

A few counts support this clone. The chain couples TRBV2 to TRBJ2-2; TRBD1 agrees at 8 bases. CDR1 SNHLY and CDR2 FYNNEI come from the germline V gene. V lost 6 bases to trimming and J lost 2 bases; unmatched junction nucleotides: 5. CDR3 length: 15 amino acids. CDR3 amino acids: CASRHRGTNTGELFF. CDR3 coding DNA: TGTGCCAGCAGGCACAGGGGGACCAACACCGGGGAGCTGTTTTTT.

Here the CDR3 reads CASSRGTGDNSPLHF. In nucleotides, the CDR3 is TGTGCCAGCTCACGCGGGACAGGGGATAATTCACCCCTCCACTTT. J is TRBJ1-6 and V is TRBV18; TRBD1 matches 10 bases. V was clipped by 4 bases and J by 5 bases; unmatched bases: 2. Germline V gives CDR1 KGHSH, CDR2 LQKENI. This CDR3 has 15 residues. The whole variable domain, remainder taken from reference TRBV18 and TRBJ1-6, is NAGVMQNPRHLVRRRGQEARLRCSPMKGHSHVYWYRQLPEEGLKFMVYLQKENIIDESGMPKERFSAEFPKEGPSILRIQQVVRGDSAAYFCASSRGTGDNSPLHFGNGTRLTVT.

The genes are TRBV13 and TRBJ1-6; 9 bases are shared with TRBD1. Germline V lookup: CDR1 PRHDT, CDR2 FYEKMQ (reference sequence). With V trimmed by 0 bases and J by 14 bases, 5 bases remained unmatched. The CDR3 extends over 14 amino acids. The CDR3 nucleotides read TGTGCCAGCAGCTTAGGCTACAGGGGGCGGTCCCTCCACTTT. As protein: CASSLGYRGRSLHF.

The V call is TRBV24-1, the J call TRBJ2-7; 7 positions agree with TRBD2. The J segment lost 1 base and the V segment lost 5 bases, leaving 7 bases of the junction unmatched. This CDR3 is built from 15 residues. Germline CDR1 is KGHDR and CDR2 is SFDVKD. CDR3 bases: TGTGCCACCAGTGCCCCCGGGGAGGGTTCCTACGAGCAGTACTTC. It yields the protein CATSAPGEGSYEQYF.

The J gene is TRBJ2-1, the V gene TRBV6-5; 8 bases agree with TRBD2. CDR3 length equals 16 residues. Trimming cost V 4 bases and J 4 bases; bases outside gene matches: 9. Germline CDR1 is MNHEY and CDR2 is SVGAGI. The DNA for the CDR3 is TGTGCCAGCAGTTCCTACAGCGGGAGCGGGTACAATGAGCAGTTCTTC. Its protein product is CASSSYSGSGYNEQFF.

The chain recombines TRBV28 with TRBJ2-7; tentative D call: TRBD2 (5 bases). The CDR3 runs 14 residues. Between the trimmed V and J ends, which lost 7 bases and 1 base, there was a span of 14 bases. Germline V gives CDR1 MDHEN, CDR2 SYDVKM. The CDR3 DNA is TGTGCCAGCAACCCAGCGGAAAGATCCTACGAGCAGTACTTC. This encodes CASNPAERSYEQYF.

As DNA, the CDR3 is TGTGCCAGCAGCTTAGATGCGGGTTTTCAAGAGACCCAGTACTTC. This codes for CASSLDAGFQETQYF. The chain employs TRBV11-2 and TRBJ2-5, with D maybe TRBD2 (5 bases). The CDR3 runs to 15 residues. From germline, CDR1 is SGHAT and CDR2 FQNNGV. V lost 0 bases, J lost 2 bases, and 10 bases lay in between. Variable domain in full (rest from reference TRBV11-2 and TRBJ2-5): EAGVAQSPRYKIIEKRQSVAFWCNPISGHATLYWYQQILGQGPKLLIQFQNNGVVDDSQLPKDRFSAERLKGVDSTLKIQPAKLEDSAVYLCASSLDAGFQETQYFGPGTRLLVL.

The rearrangement links TRBV10-3 to TRBJ1-2; TRBD1 is a possible D gene (5 bases). In germline, CDR1 is ENHRY, CDR2 SYGVKD. Trimming took 10 bases from V and 0 from J, leaving 12 bases between them. This CDR3 comprises 13 residues. CDR3 sequence: CATQDRPNYGYTF. CDR3 nucleotides: TGTGCCACCCAAGACAGACCTAACTATGGCTACACCTTC.

This clone occurred a few times. J is TRBJ2-7 and V is TRBV9; 10 positions agree with TRBD2. Germline CDR1 and CDR2: SGDLS and YYNGEE. This CDR3 is 15 amino acids long. With V trimmed by 3 bases and J by 3 bases, 6 bases remained unmatched. This CDR3 is CASSASGSGDYEQYF. The CDR3 region has the DNA TGTGCCAGCAGCGCTAGCGGGAGCGGGGACTACGAGCAGTACTTC.

This chain joins TRBV20-1 and TRBJ1-2, with no clear D. CDR1 and CDR2 (germline): DFQATT, SNEGSKA (reference sequence). V dropped 5 bases and J dropped 6 bases, with 10 bases sitting between them. The CDR3 sequence is 11 residues long. The DNA of the CDR3 is TGCAGTGCTTTGGGCCCGGATGGCTACACCTTC. This gives the protein CSALGPDGYTF.

V and J are TRBV2 and TRBJ2-2; 7 nucleotides agree with TRBD1. The CDR3 extends over 16 amino acids. Germline lookup yields CDR1 SNHLY and CDR2 FYNNEI. The V gene end was trimmed by 4 bases and the J gene end by 5 bases; junction bases not matched to a gene: 10. The CDR3: CASSVLGQNPTGELFF. As DNA, the CDR3 is TGTGCCAGCAGTGTCTTGGGACAGAATCCTACCGGGGAGCTGTTTTTT.

This sequence joins TRBV23-1 and TRBJ2-3, with TRBD1 identical over 8 bases. TRBV23-1 is identified as an open reading frame with a role that is uncertain. The length of the CDR3 is 15 residues. The V and J ends lost 4 bases and 5 bases, in that order; junction bases with no gene match: 8. CDR3 in DNA: TGCGCCAGCAGTCCGGGGACAGGAAAGGAAGATACGCAGTATTTT. Its translation is CASSPGTGKEDTQYF.

The V and J genes are TRBV7-8 and TRBJ2-1; 8 bases agree with TRBD2. CDR3 length: 13 amino acids. CDR1 and CDR2 (germline): SGHVS, FQNEAQ. The ends lost 6 bases at V and 15 bases at J; junction bases unmatched: 13. Written as DNA, the CDR3 is TGTGCCAGCAGGCCGGGGGGGAGTCTATTACCGTTCTTC. Encoded protein: CASRPGGSLLPFF.

This clone appeared a few times. CDR3 DNA sequence: TGTGCCAGCAGTGGGAGTAATCAGCCCCAGCATTTT. It yields the protein CASSGSNQPQHF. This sequence joins TRBV28 and TRBJ1-5; D not resolved. Germline loops: CDR1 MDHEN, CDR2 SYDVKM. The CDR3 consists of 12 residues. V shed 5 bases and J shed 4 bases, with 6 bases lying between them. Together with reference TRBV28 and TRBJ1-5, the CDR3 gives the full variable domain: DVKVTQSSRYLVKRTGEKVFLECVQDMDHENMFWYRQDPGLGLRLIYFSYDVKMKEKGDIPEGYSVSREKKERFSLILESASTNQTSMYLCASSGSNQPQHFGDGTRLSIL.

The chain links TRBV19 to TRBJ1-5, with 7 bases that match TRBD1. CDR1 and CDR2 from the germline V gene are LNHDA and SQIVND (reference sequence). Unmatched junction bases numbered 6, after V lost 3 bases and J lost 1 base. This CDR3 spans 16 amino acids. CDR3 bases: TGTGCCAGTAGTATTTCGACAGGGAGAAGCAATCAGCCCCAGCATTTT. Translated, it gives CASSISTGRSNQPQHF.

The V call is TRBV7-9, the J call TRBJ1-4; 7 bases fit TRBD1. The CDR3 extends over 15 amino acids. V was pared by 5 bases and J by 0 bases, with 3 bases of the junction left unmatched. Germline V gene lookup returns CDR1 SEHNR and CDR2 FQNEAQ (reference sequence). The CDR3 is CASSLGTATNEKLFF. The CDR3 DNA reads as TGTGCCAGCAGCCTGGGGACAGCAACTAATGAAAAACTGTTTTTT.

This chain connects TRBV2 to TRBJ1-2; 8 positions agree with TRBD1. Trimming at V came to 5 bases and at J to 8 bases, leaving 4 bases not matched to a gene. The germline CDR1 and CDR2 sequences are SNHLY and FYNNEI. CDR3 length: 12 amino acids. The CDR3 region is CASSQGAGGYTF. CDR3 bases: TGTGCCAGCAGTCAGGGGGCCGGGGGCTACACCTTC.

The V call is TRBV3-1 (or the pseudogene TRBV3-2), the J call TRBJ2-7, with 9 bases fitting TRBD1. The CDR3 is made up of 14 amino acids. Germline CDR1 reads LGHDT; CDR2 reads YNNKEL (reference sequence). Trimming took 7 bases from V and 2 from J; bases not matched to a gene: 6. The CDR3 protein is CASKRDRETYEQYF. CDR3 nucleotides: TGTGCCAGCAAGAGGGACAGGGAGACCTACGAGCAGTACTTC.

This clone appeared a few times. The rearrangement uses TRBV21-1 and TRBJ2-7; TRBD2 is taken as the D call from the table, unchecked against the DNA. TRBV21-1 is recorded as a pseudogene. The CDR3 sequence is 15 residues long. CDR3 nucleotide sequence: TGTGCCAGCAGCAAGGGACTAGCGGGAAACTACGAGCAGTACTTC. As protein: CASSKGLAGNYEQYF.

The CDR3 protein is CASSLLSDLPYEQYF. The CDR3 DNA reads as TGTGCCAGCAGTTTACTGAGTGATCTACCCTACGAGCAGTACTTC. The J gene is TRBJ2-7, the V gene TRBV27, with no clear D. Germline assignment: CDR1 MNHEY and CDR2 SMNVEV (reference sequence). V lost 2 bases and J lost 2, with 13 bases in between. The CDR3 sequence is 15 residues long.

The chain couples TRBV27 to TRBJ2-2; no reliable D call. V lost 1 base to trimming and J lost 0 bases, with 9 bases between them. This CDR3 has 16 amino acids. Germline CDR1 and CDR2: MNHEY and SMNVEV (reference sequence). This CDR3 is CASSLLGLSNTGELFF. In DNA, the CDR3 is TGTGCCAGCAGTTTATTGGGCCTCTCGAACACCGGGGAGCTGTTTTTT.

This clone was counted a single time. The chain combines TRBV20-1 with TRBJ1-4; 7 positions match TRBD1. The CDR3 is 13 amino acids. V was pared by 3 bases and J by 10 bases, with 8 bases of the junction left unmatched. In germline, CDR1 is DFQATT, CDR2 SNEGSKA (reference sequence). The CDR3 loop reads CSASSDRVGKLFF. For the CDR3, the DNA is TGCAGTGCTAGTAGCGACAGGGTGGGAAAACTGTTTTTT.